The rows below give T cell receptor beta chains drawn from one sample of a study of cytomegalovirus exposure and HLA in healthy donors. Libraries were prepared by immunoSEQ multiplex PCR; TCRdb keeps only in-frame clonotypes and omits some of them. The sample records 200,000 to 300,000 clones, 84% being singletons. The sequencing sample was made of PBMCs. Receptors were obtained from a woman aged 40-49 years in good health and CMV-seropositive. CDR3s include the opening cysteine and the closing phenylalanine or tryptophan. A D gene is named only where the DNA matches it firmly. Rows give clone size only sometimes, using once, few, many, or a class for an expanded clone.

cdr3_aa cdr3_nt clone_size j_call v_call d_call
CASSWDSGIGGYTF TGTGCCAGCAGCTGGGACTCAGGGATCGGTGGCTACACCTTC NA TRBJ1-2 TRBV7-9 NA
CASSYSGTGLYEQYF TGTGCCAGCAGCTATTCCGGGACAGGCCTCTACGAGCAGTACTTC few TRBJ2-7 TRBV6-1 TRBD1
CASSSQGGPYNEQFF TGCGCCAGCAGCTCCCAGGGGGGCCCTTACAATGAGCAGTTCTTC NA TRBJ2-1 TRBV5-1 NA
CASSDSGNNADTQYF TGTGCCAGCAGCGATAGCGGGAACAATGCAGATACGCAGTATTTT once TRBJ2-3 TRBV9 TRBD2
CASRSSSGLSSYNEQFF TGTGCCAGCAGATCATCGTCAGGGCTGAGCTCCTACAATGAGCAGTTCTTC few TRBJ2-1 TRBV28 NA
CASSTNRGRYSPLHF TGTGCCAGCAGTACGAACAGGGGGCGTTATTCACCCCTCCACTTT NA TRBJ1-6 TRBV28 TRBD1
CASSELRHVGELFF TGTGCCAGCAGTGAATTAAGACATGTCGGGGAGCTGTTTTTT NA TRBJ2-2 TRBV6-1 NA
CASSLGSANYGYTF TGCGCCAGCAGCTTGGGTTCAGCTAACTATGGCTACACCTTC NA TRBJ1-2 TRBV5-1 NA
CASSLMGTPSSYEQYF TGTGCCAGCAGCTTAATGGGGACACCGAGCTCCTACGAGCAGTACTTC NA TRBJ2-7 TRBV7-3 NA
CASSYRAGGEQFF TGTGCCAGCAGTTACCGGGCAGGGGGTGAGCAGTTCTTC NA TRBJ2-1 TRBV6-5 TRBD1
CSYRDSLEQYF TGCAGCTACAGGGACAGCCTCGAGCAGTACTTC NA TRBJ2-7 TRBV29-1 TRBD1
CSVEEIGSAEAFF TGCAGCGTTGAAGAAATAGGAAGCGCTGAAGCTTTCTTT few TRBJ1-1 TRBV29-1 NA
CASSLTDNGYTF TGTGCCAGCAGCCTGACAGATAATGGCTACACCTTC NA TRBJ1-2 TRBV7-9 NA
CASTDSGRGSYEQYF TGTGCCAGCACCGATAGCGGGAGGGGGTCCTACGAGCAGTACTTC once TRBJ2-7 TRBV28 TRBD2
CASSQTQYEQYF TGCGCCAGCAGCCAGACACAGTACGAGCAGTACTTC NA TRBJ2-7 TRBV5-1 NA
CASSLQGPETQYF TGTGCCAGCAGCTTGCAGGGTCCAGAGACCCAGTACTTC once TRBJ2-5 TRBV7-9 NA
CASSPGDSNYGYTF TGTGCCAGCAGTCCAGGGGACAGTAACTATGGCTACACCTTC once TRBJ1-2 TRBV28 TRBD1
CASSYSLPTDTQYF TGTGCCAGCAGTTACTCTCTACCCACAGATACGCAGTATTTT NA TRBJ2-3 TRBV6-6 NA
CASSEDRSTDTQYF TGTGCCAGCAGCGAAGACAGGAGCACAGATACGCAGTATTTT once TRBJ2-3 TRBV9 NA
CALEVSSSYNEQFF TGTGCCTTAGAGGTCTCGAGCTCCTACAATGAGCAGTTCTTC NA TRBJ2-1 TRBV30 NA
CASSASSYNEQFF TGTGCCAGCAGTGCGAGCTCCTACAATGAGCAGTTCTTC NA TRBJ2-1 TRBV27 NA
CAWGAAGFTGATNEKLFF TGTGCCTGGGGGGCGGCAGGGTTCACGGGAGCAACTAATGAAAAACTGTTTTTT few TRBJ1-4 TRBV30 NA
CASGLSSGRRETQYF TGTGCTAGTGGTTTGTCTAGCGGGAGGCGGGAGACCCAGTACTTC NA TRBJ2-5 TRBV12-5 TRBD2
CASSPAGTNYGYTF TGTGCCAGCTCACCAGCAGGGACAAACTATGGCTACACCTTC NA TRBJ1-2 TRBV18 NA
CASTIGSTDTQYF TGTGCCAGCACCATCGGGAGCACAGATACGCAGTATTTT NA TRBJ2-3 TRBV11-3 NA
CASSPRDGGYTEAFF TGTGCCAGCAGCCCCCGGGACGGGGGTTATACTGAAGCTTTCTTT NA TRBJ1-1 TRBV5-6 NA
CASSYLASSDYNEQFF TGTGCCAGCAGTTATCTAGCTTCCTCTGACTACAATGAGCAGTTCTTC NA TRBJ2-1 TRBV2 NA
CATSSPQGQWRNQPQHF TGTGCCACCAGCAGTCCTCAGGGTCAGTGGCGCAATCAGCCCCAGCATTTT NA TRBJ1-5 TRBV15 NA
CASRVGTRPPTAGELFF TGTGCCAGTAGGGTTGGGACTCGGCCACCTACGGCCGGGGAGCTGTTTTTT NA TRBJ2-2 TRBV19 NA
CASSSGTGETDTQYF TGTGCCAGCAGCTCCGGGACAGGGGAGACAGATACGCAGTATTTT NA TRBJ2-3 TRBV5-5 TRBD1
CASSLAAPGLAEGSYEQYF TGTGCCAGCAGTTTAGCGGCTCCGGGACTAGCGGAGGGCTCCTACGAGCAGTACTTC NA TRBJ2-7 TRBV27 TRBD2
CASRPRVGRADQPQHF TGTGCCAGCAGACCCCGTGTCGGCAGGGCTGATCAGCCCCAGCATTTT NA TRBJ1-5 TRBV27 NA